Below, 5 T cell receptor beta chains from the same sample are listed, as sequenced in a study of blood T cell repertoires in COVID-19. Generated by immunoSEQ multiplex PCR, the TCRdb table keeps only in-frame clones and is missing some. Among about 87,000 clones listed, under 85% were seen once. Sequencing was performed on peripheral blood. The receptors shown here come from a woman in her 70s with acute or convalescent COVID-19.

The V gene is TRBV5-5, the J gene TRBJ1-1; 11 bases are shared with TRBD1. The CDR3 has 17 residues. Trimming cost V 4 bases and J 5 bases; bases outside gene matches: 13. Germline assignment: CDR1 SGHKS and CDR2 YYEKEE (reference sequence). CDR3 sequence (DNA): TGTGCCAGCAGCCTGGCAGGGACAGGGGGTTTGAGAACTGAAGCTTTCTTT. Protein: CASSLAGTGGLRTEAFF.

The CDR3 loop reads CASNSQTGDEKLFF. The DNA for the CDR3 is TGTGCCAGCAATTCCCAAACGGGGGATGAAAAACTGTTTTTT. The genes are TRBV2 and TRBJ1-4, with TRBD1 as a possible D gene (5 bases). Trimming removed 7 bases from V and 6 bases from J, with 15 bases in between. The CDR3 runs 14 residues. Germline assignment: CDR1 SNHLY and CDR2 FYNNEI.

V gene TRBV19 combines with J gene TRBJ1-1, with 10 positions matching TRBD1. The V segment lost 5 bases and the J segment 5 bases; nucleotides outside the gene matches: 11. The CDR3 runs to 16 residues. Germline values: CDR1 LNHDA, CDR2 SQIVND (reference sequence). The DNA for the CDR3 is TGTGCCAGTAGTTCCGAAAGGACAGGGGGAGGGACTGAAGCTTTCTTT. This gives the protein CASSSERTGGGTEAFF.

This clone was seen more than once but under ten times. V is TRBV6-1 and J is TRBJ1-6; D is uncertain. The CDR3 consists of 15 residues. V lost 1 base, J lost 9 bases, and 13 bases lay in between. The germline V gene has CDR1 MNHNS and CDR2 SASEGT. The CDR3 sequence is CASSEEEAALSPLHF. Written as DNA, the CDR3 is TGTGCCAGCAGTGAAGAAGAGGCCGCCCTTTCACCCCTCCACTTT.

The rearrangement joins TRBV25-1 to TRBJ2-5, with unresolved D. The V gene lost 7 bases and the J gene lost 1 base, with 10 bases spanning the gap. The CDR3 is made up of 13 amino acids. Germline assignment: CDR1 MGHDK and CDR2 SYGVNS. CDR3 DNA sequence: TGTGCCAGCACTCCCCGCAGCCAAGAGACCCAGTACTTC. Translating gives CASTPRSQETQYF.